The rows below give T cell receptor beta chains drawn from one sample of a study of tumor-infiltrating lymphocytes in localized non-small cell lung cancer. The method was immunoSEQ multiplex PCR; TCRdb's version includes in-frame clones alone and lacks a portion of them. In the table there are thousands of clones, roughly 75% of which are singletons. The specimen sequenced was uninvolved lung tissue not adjacent to the tumor. The receptor set was obtained from a human donor with non-small cell lung cancer. CDR3s include the opening cysteine and the closing phenylalanine or tryptophan. D genes are given only for firm matches. Some rows have no size entry. The others give once, few or many, or a class for an expanded clone.

DNA: TGTGCCAGTAGTATAAAGTTGGGACTAGCGACCGATGAGCAGTTCTTC
CDR3: CASSIKLGLATDEQFF
D: TRBD2
J: TRBJ2-1
size: .
V: TRBV19

DNA: TGTGCCAGCAGCTTATTATCAGGGATGGGCACCGGGGAGCTGTTTTTT
CDR3: CASSLLSGMGTGELFF
D: .
J: TRBJ2-2
size: few
V: TRBV7-6

DNA: TGCGCCAGCAGCCAATCCCGGGGCGCGAATGAGCAGTTCTTC
CDR3: CASSQSRGANEQFF
D: .
J: TRBJ2-1
size: .
V: TRBV4-1

DNA: TGTGCCCGCATTTCCGTGTGGGGTAGCAATCAGCCCCAGCATTTT
CDR3: CARISVWGSNQPQHF
D: .
J: TRBJ1-5
size: few
V: TRBV21-1

DNA: TGTGCCAGCAGCGTAGCTCTGGGGTACTCTGGAAACACCATATATTTT
CDR3: CASSVALGYSGNTIYF
D: .
J: TRBJ1-3
size: .
V: TRBV9

DNA: TGCGCCAGCAGCTTGGCCCGAGGTCACAGGGGGAGCTCCTACGAGCAGTACTTC
CDR3: CASSLARGHRGSSYEQYF
D: TRBD1
J: TRBJ2-7
size: .
V: TRBV5-1

DNA: TGTGCCAGCAGCTCAGAGGGGGCAGACTACGAGCAGTACTTC
CDR3: CASSSEGADYEQYF
D: TRBD1
J: TRBJ2-7
size: once
V: TRBV9

DNA: TGTGCCAGCAGCCGCGTAGGGGGAATTGCGAACACTGAAGCTTTCTTT
CDR3: CASSRVGGIANTEAFF
D: .
J: TRBJ1-1
size: .
V: TRBV7-3

DNA: TGTGCCAGTAGTATCGTAGGGAGAGATAGCACAGATACGCAGTATTTT
CDR3: CASSIVGRDSTDTQYF
D: .
J: TRBJ2-3
size: .
V: TRBV19

DNA: TGTGCCAGCAGCGTAGAGACAGGGATAGAGACCCAGTACTTC
CDR3: CASSVETGIETQYF
D: TRBD1
J: TRBJ2-5
size: .
V: TRBV9